The rows below give T cell receptor beta chains drawn from one sample of a study of blood T cell repertoires in COVID-19. Clones were sequenced by immunoSEQ multiplex PCR, and TCRdb holds only the in-frame ones, with some missing. The table shows 120,000 or so clones, with 86% occurring only once. The specimen was peripheral blood. Receptors originate from a man aged 40-50 years with acute or convalescent COVID-19. Both conserved end residues are part of each CDR3. A D gene is named only where the DNA matches it firmly. Only some rows state a clone size, as once, few, many or a class for expanded clones.

CDR3aa | CDR3nt | abundance | j_gene | v_gene | d_gene
CASSPRTGNGYTF | TGCGCCAGCAGCCCAAGGACAGGGAATGGCTACACCTTC | . | TRBJ1-2 | TRBV5-1 | TRBD1
CASTLGGRANTQYF | TGCGCCAGCACTCTCGGCGGGAGGGCGAATACGCAGTATTTT | . | TRBJ2-3 | TRBV5-1 | TRBD2
CAWSVTVPDTQYF | TGTGCCTGGAGTGTGACTGTTCCAGATACGCAGTATTTT | . | TRBJ2-3 | TRBV30 | .
CASSLRTGSGNQPQHF | TGTGCCAGCAGCTTGCGGACAGGGTCGGGCAATCAGCCCCAGCATTTT | . | TRBJ1-5 | TRBV5-6 | TRBD1
CASSPTSRGTDTQYF | TGTGCCAGCAGTCCCACTAGTCGGGGCACAGATACGCAGTATTTT | . | TRBJ2-3 | TRBV2 | .
CASSPPLGGGEKLFF | TGTGCCAGCAGCCCCCCCCTAGGGGGGGGAGAAAAACTGTTTTTT | . | TRBJ1-4 | TRBV14 | .
CASSLGTGFSGNTIYF | TGTGCCAGCAGCTTGGGAACAGGGTTTTCTGGAAACACCATATATTTT | . | TRBJ1-3 | TRBV5-6 | .
CASSFSGVQPQHF | TGTGCCAGCAGTTTTTCAGGGGTCCAGCCCCAGCATTTT | few | TRBJ1-5 | TRBV12-3/TRBV12-4 | .
CASSLEAGQKLFF | TGTGCCAGCAGCTTAGAGGCGGGCCAAAAACTGTTTTTT | . | TRBJ1-4 | TRBV11-2 | .
CAWSKAQGLAGYTF | TGTGCCTGGAGTAAAGCCCAGGGGCTGGCTGGCTACACCTTC | . | TRBJ1-2 | TRBV30 | .
CAWSPGQGSQPQHF | TGTGCCTGGAGTCCCGGACAGGGTTCGCAGCCCCAGCATTTT | . | TRBJ1-5 | TRBV30 | TRBD1
CATSFNLGTANTEAFF | TGTGCCACCAGCTTCAACCTGGGGACAGCGAACACTGAAGCTTTCTTT | few | TRBJ1-1 | TRBV15 | TRBD1
CSARVVTGRNNEQFF | TGCAGCGCCCGGGTCGTGACAGGGCGGAACAATGAGCAGTTCTTC | few | TRBJ2-1 | TRBV29-1 | TRBD1
CASSSTQGTSYNEQFF | TGCGCCAGCAGCTCTACCCAGGGTACGTCCTACAATGAGCAGTTCTTC | . | TRBJ2-1 | TRBV5-1 | .
CAWSVKLDTEAFF | TGTGCCTGGAGTGTTAAGTTAGACACTGAAGCTTTCTTT | once | TRBJ1-1 | TRBV30 | .
CASSPRTSGSLREFF | TGTGCCAGCAGCCCGCGGACTAGCGGGAGCCTCAGGGAGTTCTTC | . | TRBJ2-1 | TRBV5-6 | TRBD2
CASSFGGDTQYF | TGTGCCAGCAGCTTCGGGGGAGATACGCAGTATTTT | . | TRBJ2-3 | TRBV13 | .
CASSQDLAGGITDTQYF | TGCGCCAGCAGCCAAGATCTAGCGGGAGGGATCACAGATACGCAGTATTTT | . | TRBJ2-3 | TRBV4-1 | TRBD2
CASSQGDSTGKLFF | TGTGCCAGCAGCCAGGGGGACAGCACAGGAAAACTGTTTTTT | . | TRBJ1-4 | TRBV4-2 | TRBD1
CASSWGGAMNTEAFF | TGTGCCAGCAGCTGGGGGGGAGCCATGAACACTGAAGCTTTCTTT | . | TRBJ1-1 | TRBV7-9 | .
CASTLSGRFINEQFF | TGTGCCAGCACTCTTAGCGGGAGGTTTATCAATGAGCAGTTCTTC | . | TRBJ2-1 | TRBV6-5 | TRBD2
CASSLGTANTGELFF | TGCGCCAGCAGCTTGGGGACAGCAAACACCGGGGAGCTGTTTTTT | . | TRBJ2-2 | TRBV5-1 | .
CASSEFENSPLHF | TGTGCCAGCAGTGAATTCGAGAATTCACCCCTCCACTTT | . | TRBJ1-6 | TRBV6-1 | .
CSVGAGKFDTEAFF | TGCAGCGTTGGGGCAGGGAAGTTCGACACTGAAGCTTTCTTT | . | TRBJ1-1 | TRBV29-1 | .
CASSRAAGGNIYSGANVLTF | TGCGCCAGCAGCCGGGCGGCAGGGGGGAACATATACTCTGGGGCCAACGTCCTGACTTTC | . | TRBJ2-6 | TRBV5-1 | .
CASSLTGSHEAFF | TGTGCCAGCTCACTTACCGGTTCTCATGAAGCTTTCTTT | . | TRBJ1-1 | TRBV18 | .
CASSTKSSYEQYF | TGTGCCAGCAGCACTAAGTCCTCGTACGAGCAGTACTTC | . | TRBJ2-7 | TRBV21-1 | .
CATSVPIF | TGTGCCACCTCTGTCCCTATCTTC | . | TRBJ2-7 | TRBV12-3/TRBV12-4 | .
CATSRDFQGSGNTIYF | TGTGCCACCAGCAGAGATTTTCAGGGTTCTGGAAACACCATATATTTT | . | TRBJ1-3 | TRBV15 | .
CASSEVDSNNSPLHF | TGTGCCAGCAGTGAAGTTGACAGCAATAATTCACCCCTCCACTTT | . | TRBJ1-6 | TRBV6-1 | .
CASSLEFREDSPLHF | TGTGCCAGCAGCTTAGAGTTCAGGGAGGATTCACCCCTCCACTTT | . | TRBJ1-6 | TRBV7-2 | .